The T cell receptor beta chain under discussion was sequenced for a study of blood T cell repertoires in COVID-19. Whole-study context: There were acute and convalescent COVID-19 samples, and they came from the United States, Italy and Spain. In each case, the material was cDNA or gDNA derived from T cells, B-cell-depleted T cells, or PBMCs.

V was cut by 0 bases and J by 2 bases, with 11 bases left in between. Germline V gene sequence: CDR1 LGHDT, CDR2 YNNKEL (reference sequence). This CDR3 comprises 16 residues. Generated by immunoSEQ multiplex PCR, the TCRdb table keeps only in-frame clones and is missing some. The table shows about 180,000 clones, with 87% occurring only once. The TCR was taken from a woman aged 45-59 years with acute or convalescent COVID-19. Sequenced input: peripheral blood. This rearrangement joins TRBV3-1 (or the pseudogene TRBV3-2) to TRBJ2-1; maybe TRBD1 (5 bases). In nucleotides, the CDR3 is TGTGCCAGCAGCCAAGAAGGAGTAGGGGCCTACAATGAGCAGTTCTTC. Protein: CASSQEGVGAYNEQFF.